The sequence of this TCR beta chain was determined in a study of CD8 T cells in ankylosing spondylitis. Study-wide points: A TCR beta motif of about eight highly homologous variants seemed to mark ankylosing spondylitis blood.

This clonotype was seen only a few times. Its antigen is as yet unknown. Trimming removed 0 bases from V and 6 bases from J; junction bases left unmatched: 3. The CDR3 totals 13 residues. Germline V gives CDR1 SGHDT, CDR2 YYEEEE. TCRdb used MiXCR to reprocess the 5' RACE reads, holding one entry per CDR3 protein. Of 250,000 to 350,000 distinct CDR3 sequences listed, roughly 8% were seen once; the top ten hold roughly 14%. The V and J genes are TRBV5-6 and TRBJ2-7, with 7 bases fitting TRBD1. The sequenced sample was blood, either unsorted or a sorted T cell fraction (not recorded which). The clonotype originates from a male donor with ankylosing spondylitis. CDR3 sequence reads: CASSLGTGLEQYF. CDR3 DNA sequence: TGTGCCAGCAGCTTGGGGACAGGACTCGAGCAGTACTTC.